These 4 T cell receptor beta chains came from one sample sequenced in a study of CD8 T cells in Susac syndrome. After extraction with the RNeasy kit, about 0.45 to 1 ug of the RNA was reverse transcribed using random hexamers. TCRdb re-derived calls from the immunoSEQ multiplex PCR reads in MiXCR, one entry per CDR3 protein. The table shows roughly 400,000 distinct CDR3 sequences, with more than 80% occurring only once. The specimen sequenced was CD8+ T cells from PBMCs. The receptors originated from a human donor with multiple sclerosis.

In nucleotides, the CDR3 is TGTGCCAGCAGTTACTCGAACAGGGAGTTTAGCTCTGGGGCCAACGTCCTGACTTTC. Translating gives CASSYSNREFSSGANVLTF. This chain joins TRBV6-5 and TRBJ2-6; maybe TRBD1 (6 bases). In germline, CDR1 is MNHEY, CDR2 SVGAGI. V dropped 0 bases and J dropped 0 bases, with 15 bases sitting between them. CDR3 length: 19 residues.

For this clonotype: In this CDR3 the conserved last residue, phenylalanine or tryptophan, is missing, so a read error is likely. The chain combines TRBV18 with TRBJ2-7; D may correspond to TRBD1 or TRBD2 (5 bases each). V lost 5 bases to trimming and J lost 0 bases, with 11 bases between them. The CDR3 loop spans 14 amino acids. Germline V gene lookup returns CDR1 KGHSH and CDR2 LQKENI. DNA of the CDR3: TGTGCCAGCTCAGGGACGACAAGCTCCTACGAGCAGTACATC. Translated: CASSGTTSSYEQYI.

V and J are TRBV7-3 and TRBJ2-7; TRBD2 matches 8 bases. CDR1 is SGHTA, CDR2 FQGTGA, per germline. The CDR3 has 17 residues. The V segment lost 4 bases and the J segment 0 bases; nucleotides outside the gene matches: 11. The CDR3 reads CASSSVIIAGPSYEQYF. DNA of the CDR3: TGTGCCAGCAGCTCCGTAATAATAGCGGGGCCCTCCTACGAGCAGTACTTC.

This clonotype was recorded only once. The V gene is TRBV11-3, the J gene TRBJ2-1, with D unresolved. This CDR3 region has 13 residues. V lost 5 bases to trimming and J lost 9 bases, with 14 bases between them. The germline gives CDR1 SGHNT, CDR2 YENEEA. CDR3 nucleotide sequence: TGTGCCAGCAGCGAAGACGCTACGGGTGAGCAGTTCTTC. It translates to CASSEDATGEQFF. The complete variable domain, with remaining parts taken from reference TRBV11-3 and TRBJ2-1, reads EAGVVQSPRYKIIEKKQPVAFWCNPISGHNTLYWYLQNLGQGPELLIRYENEEAVDDSQLPKDRFSAERLKGVDSTLKIQPAELGDSAVYLCASSEDATGEQFFGPGTRLTVL.